This paragraph covers one T cell receptor (beta chain) sequence. This sample stems from a study of T cell responses to AZD1222 COVID-19 vaccine. The germline gives CDR1 MNHEY, CDR2 SVGAGI. V shed 6 bases and J shed 1 base, with 9 bases lying between them. The CDR3 spans 14 residues. The method was immunoSEQ multiplex PCR; TCRdb's version includes in-frame clones alone and lacks a portion of them. The data contain approximately 60,000 clones, approximately 86% of them singletons. The specimen was peripheral blood, collected 28 days after the second AZD1222 dose. The V gene is TRBV6-5, the J gene TRBJ2-2; D might be TRBD1 or TRBD2, each matching 5 bases. This TCR came from an adult who received the AZD1222 COVID-19 vaccine. CDR3 loop: CASSRDQNTGELFF. For the CDR3, the DNA is TGTGCCAGCAGCAGGGACCAGAACACCGGGGAGCTGTTTTTT.